This T cell receptor beta chain was found in a study of CD8 T cells in ankylosing spondylitis. Notes on this clonotype: Its matching antigen is unknown.

Germline values: CDR1 SGHRS, CDR2 YFSETQ. The CDR3 length is 13 residues. Trimming took off 6 bases at V and 1 base at J, with 11 bases between the two ends. TCRdb fed the 5' RACE reads into MiXCR, producing one record per CDR3 protein. The sample contains 300,000 to 400,000 distinct CDR3 sequences, approximately 20% of which appear only once. Study outcomes and limitations: What seemed typical of ankylosing spondylitis blood was a TCR beta motif built from roughly eight highly homologous variants. According to the report, clones linked to the disease were significantly enriched in matched synovial fluid samples taken from ankylosing spondylitis patients.

This sequence joins TRBV5-1 and TRBJ2-7; D not resolved. Sequenced material: blood, either unsorted or a sorted T cell fraction (not recorded which). This clonotype originated in a male donor with ankylosing spondylitis or in good health (not recorded which). In nucleotides, the CDR3 is TGCGCCAGCAATGCAGGATATTCCTACGAGCAGTACTTC. Its translation: CASNAGYSYEQYF. Full variable domain (outside the CDR3, taken from reference TRBV5-1 and TRBJ2-7): KAGVTQTPRYLIKTRGQQVTLSCSPISGHRSVSWYQQTPGQGLQFLFEYFSETQRNKGNFPGRFSGRQFSNSRSEMNVSTLELGDSALYLCASNAGYSYEQYFGPGTRLTVT.